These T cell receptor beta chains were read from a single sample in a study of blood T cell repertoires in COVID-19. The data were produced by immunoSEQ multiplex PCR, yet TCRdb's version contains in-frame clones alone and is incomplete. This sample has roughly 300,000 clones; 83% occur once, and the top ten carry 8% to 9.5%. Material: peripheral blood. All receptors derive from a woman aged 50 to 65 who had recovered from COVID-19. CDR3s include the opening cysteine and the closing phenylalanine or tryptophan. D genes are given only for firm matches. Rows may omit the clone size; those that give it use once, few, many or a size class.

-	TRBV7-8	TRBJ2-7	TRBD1	TGTGCCAGCAGCGAGTTGGGGACAGCCTACGAGCAGTACTTC	CASSELGTAYEQYF
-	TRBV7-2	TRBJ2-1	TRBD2	TGTGCCAGCAGCCCCGGGGGGGGACTAGTCTATGAGCAGTTCTTC	CASSPGGGLVYEQFF
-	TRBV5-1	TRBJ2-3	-	TGCGCCAGCAGCCGGCGTCCCCTACTCCGCGGGGACCCAGATACGCAGTATTTT	CASSRRPLLRGDPDTQYF
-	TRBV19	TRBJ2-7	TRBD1	TGTGCCAGTAGTATCGAGGGCGCCGGGACAGGAATGGACGAGCAGTACTTC	CASSIEGAGTGMDEQYF
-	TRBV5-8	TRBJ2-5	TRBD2	TGTGCCAGCAGCTGGTGGGTGGCTAGCGGGAGCGCCGAGACCCAGTACTTC	CASSWWVASGSAETQYF
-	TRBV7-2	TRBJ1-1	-	TGTGCCAGCAGCTTAGATAGTGTCAGGAATGCTTTCTTT	CASSLDSVRNAFF
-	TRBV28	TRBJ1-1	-	TGTGCCAGCACTACCGGGGGTCTCACTGAAGCTTTCTTT	CASTTGGLTEAFF
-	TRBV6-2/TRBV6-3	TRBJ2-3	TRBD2	TGTGCCAGCAGTTACTCGAGTAGCGGGGGAGGAGATACGCAGTATTTT	CASSYSSSGGGDTQYF
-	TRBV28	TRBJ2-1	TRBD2	TGTGCCACTGCGGGACTAGCGGAGTACAATGAGCAGTTCTTC	CATAGLAEYNEQFF
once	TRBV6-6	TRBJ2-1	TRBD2	TGTGCCAGCAGTTGGGGCGCTAGCGGGTTATACAATGAGCAGTTCTTC	CASSWGASGLYNEQFF
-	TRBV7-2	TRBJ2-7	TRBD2	TGTGCCAGCAGCTTAACTAGCGGGAGGGCCGACTACGAGCAGTACTTC	CASSLTSGRADYEQYF
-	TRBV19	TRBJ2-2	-	TGTGCCAGTAGGATGCCGGGTTCGAACACCGGGGAGCTGTTTTTT	CASRMPGSNTGELFF
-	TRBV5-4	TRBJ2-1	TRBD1	TGTGCCAGCAGCTTGAAACAGGGGGACTACAATGAGCAGTTCTTC	CASSLKQGDYNEQFF
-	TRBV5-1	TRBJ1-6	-	TGCGCCAGCAGCCCCGATTGGGCCCAGGGTTCTTCACCCCTCCACTTT	CASSPDWAQGSSPLHF
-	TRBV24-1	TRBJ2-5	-	TGTGCCACCAGTGATGCAGGGGTAGAGACCCAGTACTTC	CATSDAGVETQYF
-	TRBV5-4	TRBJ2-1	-	TGTGCCAGCAGCTTGGGACAGATCAATGAGCAGTTCTTC	CASSLGQINEQFF